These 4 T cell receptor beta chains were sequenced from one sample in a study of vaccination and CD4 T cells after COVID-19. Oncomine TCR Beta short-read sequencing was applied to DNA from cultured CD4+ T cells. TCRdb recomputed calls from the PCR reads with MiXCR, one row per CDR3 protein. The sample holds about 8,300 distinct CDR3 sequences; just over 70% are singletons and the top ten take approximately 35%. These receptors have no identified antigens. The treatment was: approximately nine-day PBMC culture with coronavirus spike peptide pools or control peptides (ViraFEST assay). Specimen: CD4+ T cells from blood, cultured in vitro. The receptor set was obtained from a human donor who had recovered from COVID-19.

The DNA for the CDR3 is TGCGCCAGCAGCTTGAGGACGTCGGGGACCACTGAAGCTTTCTTT. This encodes CASSLRTSGTTEAFF. V is TRBV5-1 and J is TRBJ1-1; a possible D gene is TRBD1 (5 bases). Per germline, CDR1 SGHRS and CDR2 YFSETQ. V was pared by 1 base and J by 4 bases, with 14 bases between. This CDR3 has 15 residues.

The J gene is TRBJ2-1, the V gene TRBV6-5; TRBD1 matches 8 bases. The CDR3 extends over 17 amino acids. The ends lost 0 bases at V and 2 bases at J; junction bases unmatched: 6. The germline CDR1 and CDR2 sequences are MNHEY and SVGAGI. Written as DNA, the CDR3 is TGTGCCAGCAGTTACTCGCTAGACAGGGGTCCCTACAATGAGCAGTTCTTC. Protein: CASSYSLDRGPYNEQFF.

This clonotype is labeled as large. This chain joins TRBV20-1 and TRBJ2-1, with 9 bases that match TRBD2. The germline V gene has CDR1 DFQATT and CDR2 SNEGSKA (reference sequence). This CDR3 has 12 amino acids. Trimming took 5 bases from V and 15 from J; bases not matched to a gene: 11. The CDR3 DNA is TGCAGTGCTCGTCTTTCGGGACTAGCTCCGTTCTTC. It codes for CSARLSGLAPFF.

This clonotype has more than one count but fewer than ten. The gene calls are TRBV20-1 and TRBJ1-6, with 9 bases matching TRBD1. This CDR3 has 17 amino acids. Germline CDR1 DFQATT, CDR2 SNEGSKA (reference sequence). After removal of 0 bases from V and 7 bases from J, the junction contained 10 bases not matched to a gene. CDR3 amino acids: CSARDGTGQGSNSPLHF. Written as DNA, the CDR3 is TGCAGTGCTAGAGATGGGACGGGACAGGGTAGCAATTCACCCCTCCACTTT.